Shown below are 17 T cell receptor beta chains from a single sample sequenced in a study of blood T cell repertoires in COVID-19. Repertoires were generated with immunoSEQ multiplex PCR, while TCRdb's copy carries only in-frame clones and drops some. The data hold around 100,000 clones, with around four fifths observed a single time. Specimen: peripheral blood. The source of these receptors is an older man with active or convalescent COVID-19.

This clone occurred once. This chain uses TRBV9 with TRBJ2-7, with 8 bases identical to TRBD2. The J segment lost 6 bases and the V segment lost 0 bases, leaving 8 bases of the junction unmatched. There are 15 residues in the CDR3. Germline V gene sequence: CDR1 SGDLS, CDR2 YYNGEE. The CDR3 bases are TGTGCCAGCAGCGTAGGGGCAGCGGGGGTTCGCGAGCAGTACTTC. Translating it yields CASSVGAAGVREQYF. Complete variable domain (other parts from reference TRBV9 and TRBJ2-7): DSGVTQTPKHLITATGQRVTLRCSPRSGDLSVYWYQQSLDQGLQFLIQYYNGEERAKGNILERFSAQQFPDLHSELNLSSLELGDSALYFCASSVGAAGVREQYFGPGTRLTVT.

The CDR3: CASSLVRGQETQYF. The CDR3 nucleotides are TGTGCCAGCAGCTTAGTAAGGGGCCAAGAGACCCAGTACTTC. The chain combines TRBV7-2 with TRBJ2-5; possible D gene TRBD1, 5 bases. Between the trimmed V and J ends, which lost 1 base and 1 base, there was a span of 7 bases. The germline V gene encodes CDR1 SGHTA and CDR2 FQGNSA. The CDR3 extends over 14 amino acids.

This clone occurred once. The rearrangement joins TRBV19 to TRBJ1-5; 8 bases map to TRBD1. CDR1 and CDR2 from the germline V gene are LNHDA and SQIVND (reference sequence). V shed 4 bases, J shed 0 bases, and the junction held 2 bases outside the gene matches. The CDR3 length is 15 residues. The CDR3 nucleotides read TGTGCCAGTAGTACGGACAGGGTTAGCAATCAGCCCCAGCATTTT. Protein: CASSTDRVSNQPQHF. The full variable domain, rest sourced from reference TRBV19 and TRBJ1-5, is DGGITQSPKYLFRKEGQNVTLSCEQNLNHDAMYWYRQDPGQGLRLIYYSQIVNDFQKGDIAEGYSVSREKKESFPLTVTSAQKNPTAFYLCASSTDRVSNQPQHFGDGTRLSIL.

This chain links TRBV27 with TRBJ1-5; D unresolved. The germline V gene has CDR1 MNHEY and CDR2 SMNVEV (reference sequence). CDR3 length: 13 amino acids. The germline V and J ends were trimmed by 6 bases and 3 bases, with 9 bases remaining between them. CDR3 in amino acids: CASSFGNNQPQHF. CDR3 nucleotides: TGTGCCAGCAGCTTCGGGAACAATCAGCCCCAGCATTTT.

This chain uses TRBV29-1 with TRBJ1-1; unclear D gene. The CDR3 extends over 13 amino acids. The germline V gene has CDR1 SQVTM and CDR2 ANQGSEA. V was pared by 7 bases and J by 1 base, with 13 bases between. The CDR3 spells CSASFHGNTEAFF. The CDR3 DNA reads as TGCAGCGCCTCCTTTCACGGGAACACTGAAGCTTTCTTT.

This chain links TRBV5-8 with TRBJ2-7; 10 bases fit TRBD1. The CDR3 is 14 residues long. With V trimmed by 4 bases and J by 3 bases, 4 bases remained unmatched. CDR1 SGHTS and CDR2 YDEGEE come from the germline V gene. For the CDR3, the DNA is TGTGCCAGCAGCGTCCGGGACAGGGGCTACGAGCAGTACTTC. It translates to CASSVRDRGYEQYF.

This clone has more than one count but fewer than ten. The V and J genes are TRBV9 and TRBJ2-5; TRBD1 aligns across 8 bases. Per germline, CDR1 SGDLS and CDR2 YYNGEE. J was trimmed by 4 bases and V by 4 bases; bases with no gene match: 6. The CDR3 has 14 amino acids. The chain's CDR3 is CASSNPDRGETQYF. In DNA form, the CDR3 reads TGTGCCAGCAGCAACCCAGACAGGGGAGAGACCCAGTACTTC.

CDR3 sequence (DNA): TGTGCCAGCAGCCGAGGGACTAGCGGGAGGACCGGGGAGCTGTTTTTT. Translation gives CASSRGTSGRTGELFF. The chain recombines TRBV3-1 (or the pseudogene TRBV3-2) with TRBJ2-2; 15 bases match TRBD2. V shed 4 bases and J 5 bases; nucleotides not matched to a gene: 2. CDR1 is LGHDT and CDR2 is YNNKEL in the germline V gene (reference sequence). CDR3 length: 16 residues.

This clone was picked up a small number of times. The V and J genes are TRBV6-5 and TRBJ1-4, with unresolved D. V was trimmed by 7 bases and J by 3 bases, leaving 12 bases between them. Germline CDR1 and CDR2: MNHEY and SVGAGI. CDR3 length: 14 amino acids. The CDR3 DNA sequence: TGTGCCAGCACCTCCCCGCGGGCTAATGAAAAACTGTTTTTT. It translates to CASTSPRANEKLFF.

The chain recombines TRBV11-2 with TRBJ2-7, with a tentative D call TRBD1 (6 bases). Trimming took off 5 bases at V and 2 bases at J, with 13 bases between the two ends. The CDR3 is made up of 14 amino acids. Germline CDR1 reads SGHAT; CDR2 reads FQNNGV. The CDR3 spells CASSVWDKPYEQYF. CDR3 DNA sequence: TGTGCCAGCAGCGTATGGGACAAACCCTACGAGCAGTACTTC.

The V and J genes are TRBV7-2 and TRBJ2-7; D unresolved. Per the germline V gene, CDR1 is SGHTA and CDR2 is FQGNSA. The CDR3 has 16 amino acids. Trimming stripped 5 bases from V and 0 bases from J, with 17 bases between. CDR3 region: CASSAVAGFPSYEQYF. CDR3 sequence (DNA): TGTGCCAGCAGCGCCGTAGCTGGCTTTCCCTCCTACGAGCAGTACTTC.

This clone was seen only a few times. The chain is built from TRBV4-3 and TRBJ2-1; the match to TRBD2 covers 14 bases. CDR3 length equals 16 residues. CDR1 LGHNA and CDR2 YSLEER come from the germline V gene. V was pared by 4 bases and J by 6 bases, with 5 bases of the junction left unmatched. CDR3 region: CASSRAGLAGGNEQFF. CDR3 nucleotides: TGCGCCAGCAGCCGCGCTGGACTAGCGGGGGGCAATGAGCAGTTCTTC.

The chain recombines TRBV7-2 with TRBJ1-1, with 8 bases matching TRBD1. The CDR3 extends over 13 amino acids. CDR1 SGHTA and CDR2 FQGNSA come from the germline V gene. V was clipped by 1 base and J by 13 bases; unmatched bases: 8. This CDR3 reads CASSLGTGGERFF. DNA of the CDR3: TGTGCCAGCAGCTTAGGCACAGGGGGAGAGCGTTTCTTT.

In nucleotides, the CDR3 is TGTGCCAGTAGTTCACCCGGGAGTGGCGAGCAGTACTTC. This encodes CASSSPGSGEQYF. The chain employs TRBV19 and TRBJ2-7; a possible D gene is TRBD2 (6 bases). The CDR3 runs 13 residues. The germline V gene has CDR1 LNHDA and CDR2 SQIVND (reference sequence). Between the trimmed V and J ends, which lost 5 bases and 6 bases, there was a span of 14 bases.

The chain is built from TRBV9 and TRBJ2-5; D gene uncertain. The V end was cut by 6 bases, the J end by 3 bases, with 12 bases between. The V gene's germline CDR1 is SGDLS and CDR2 YYNGEE. This CDR3 has 13 residues. CDR3 DNA sequence: TGTGCCAGCACCGGTAGTCCCGAAGAGACCCAGTACTTC. It encodes CASTGSPEETQYF.

On this clone itself: The sample contains more than one DNA sequence encoding this CDR3. This chain links TRBV6-1 with TRBJ1-2; D perhaps matches TRBD1 (5 bases). Germline V gives CDR1 MNHNS, CDR2 SASEGT. The CDR3 spans 13 residues. V gave up 2 bases and J gave up 4 bases, with 8 bases separating them. CDR3 residues: CASSERGGYGYTF. In DNA form, the CDR3 reads TGTGCCAGCAGTGAAAGGGGCGGCTATGGCTACACCTTC.

The gene calls are TRBV13 and TRBJ1-3; no definite D call. The V end was cut by 1 base, the J end by 1 base, with 8 bases between. This CDR3 region has 15 residues. CDR1 and CDR2 (germline): PRHDT, FYEKMQ (reference sequence). For the CDR3, the DNA is TGTGCCAGCAGCTTAGTTACGGTTTCTGGAAACACCATATATTTT. It translates to CASSLVTVSGNTIYF.